One sample yielded the 10 T cell receptor beta chains listed below, sequenced in a study of chemoradiotherapy in HPV16-positive cancers. Measured with immunoSEQ multiplex PCR; TCRdb has only the in-frame clones, and not every one. This table holds 15,000 or so clones, just over 90% found once. The sample consisted of blood, taken from a patient who underwent chemoradiotherapy. The receptors were sampled from a human donor with HPV-associated anogenital cancer.

The genes are TRBV5-6 and TRBJ1-1; tentatively, D is TRBD1 (5 bases). CDR1 and CDR2 from the germline V gene are SGHDT and YYEEEE. V shed 4 bases and J shed 3 bases, with 13 bases lying between them. The CDR3 is made up of 14 amino acids. Written as DNA, the CDR3 is TGTGCCAGCAGCCGGGGCCCGGTGCACACTGAAGCTTTCTTT. This encodes CASSRGPVHTEAFF. Together with reference TRBV5-6 and TRBJ1-1, the CDR3 gives the full variable domain: DAGVTQSPTHLIKTRGQQVTLRCSPKSGHDTVSWYQQALGQGPQFIFQYYEEEERQRGNFPDRFSGHQFPNYSSELNVNALLLGDSALYLCASSRGPVHTEAFFGQGTRLTVV.

V is TRBV7-6 and J is TRBJ2-1; the match to TRBD2 covers 11 bases. Germline V gene data show CDR1 as SGHVS and CDR2 as FNYEAQ. The CDR3 is 15 residues long. V trimming: 2 bases; J trimming: 7 bases; junction bases outside the gene matches: 4. CDR3 in DNA: TGTGCCAGCAGCTTACTAGCGGGGGGAAATAATGAGCAGTTCTTC. It codes for CASSLLAGGNNEQFF.

The chain employs TRBV4-3 and TRBJ2-1; 8 bases map to TRBD2. The CDR3 consists of 15 residues. Germline CDR1 is LGHNA and CDR2 is YSLEER. J gave up 6 bases and V 4 bases, and 8 bases lay outside the gene matches. The DNA of the CDR3 is TGCGCCAGCAGCCGCTCGGGTCTAGCGGGCAATGAGCAGTTCTTC. Translated, it gives CASSRSGLAGNEQFF.

This rearrangement joins TRBV5-4 to TRBJ1-2; D remains ambiguous. Looked up from germline, CDR1 is SGHNT and CDR2 is YYREEE (reference sequence). The CDR3 is 15 residues long. V lost 3 bases and J 4 bases, leaving 16 bases between the germline ends. The CDR3 nucleotides are TGTGCCAGCAGCTCCCTACGATGGACCAGCTATGGCTACACCTTC. It translates to CASSSLRWTSYGYTF.

The chain combines TRBV19 with TRBJ2-7, with D possibly TRBD1 on 5 matching bases. V was pared by 3 bases and J by 3 bases, with 12 bases between. The germline V gene has CDR1 LNHDA and CDR2 SQIVND (reference sequence). The CDR3 runs 14 residues. The chain's CDR3 is CASSIFAGYYEQYF. The DNA of the CDR3 is TGTGCCAGTAGTATTTTCGCAGGGTACTACGAGCAGTACTTC.

In this sample, this clone turned up a few times. J is TRBJ2-7 and V is TRBV4-1; a weak D match, TRBD1 (6 bases). V was cut by 4 bases and J by 5 bases, with 9 bases left in between. The CDR3 covers 12 residues. Germline V gene data show CDR1 as MGHRA and CDR2 as YSYEKL. In DNA, the CDR3 is TGCGCCAGCAGCCGCCAGGGGAACGAGCAGTACTTC. This sequence encodes CASSRQGNEQYF.

This chain uses TRBV5-8 with TRBJ2-3, with 11 bases fitting TRBD1. The V gene's germline CDR1 is SGHTS and CDR2 YDEGEE. V dropped 3 bases and J dropped 3; count of bases not matched to a gene: 9. This CDR3 contains 17 residues. CDR3 sequence: CASSSMLDRGRTDTQYF. CDR3 bases: TGTGCCAGCAGCTCAATGCTGGACAGGGGGCGGACAGATACGCAGTATTTT.

This rearrangement joins TRBV19 to TRBJ1-1, with no clear D. V lost 4 bases and J 0 bases, leaving 12 bases between the germline ends. CDR3 length equals 15 residues. CDR1 LNHDA and CDR2 SQIVND come from the germline V gene (reference sequence). DNA for the CDR3: TGTGCCAGTAGTACCGTACAGAAACTGAACACTGAAGCTTTCTTT. This encodes CASSTVQKLNTEAFF.

The chain employs TRBV18 and TRBJ2-5; D gene ambiguous. The V end lost 2 bases, the J end lost 2 bases, and 6 bases lay between the germline ends. The CDR3 totals 13 residues. Germline V gene data show CDR1 as KGHSH and CDR2 as LQKENI. CDR3 coding DNA: TGTGCCAGCTCACCAGGTCAGCAAGAGACCCAGTACTTC. As protein: CASSPGQQETQYF. The entire variable domain, with the rest obtained from reference TRBV18 and TRBJ2-5, is as follows: NAGVMQNPRHLVRRRGQEARLRCSPMKGHSHVYWYRQLPEEGLKFMVYLQKENIIDESGMPKERFSAEFPKEGPSILRIQQVVRGDSAAYFCASSPGQQETQYFGPGTRLLVL.

V usage is TRBV15 and J usage is TRBJ1-2; 8 bases map to TRBD1. The CDR3 is 15 amino acids. Germline-derived CDR1 and CDR2 are LNHNV and YYDKDF (reference sequence). V was pared by 2 bases and J by 6 bases, with 8 bases of the junction left unmatched. The CDR3 loop is CATSRSLQGGDGYTF. Written as DNA, the CDR3 is TGTGCCACCAGCAGATCTCTACAGGGGGGGGATGGCTACACCTTC.